Below, 29 T cell receptor beta chains from the same sample are listed, as sequenced in a study of graft-versus-host responses after intestinal transplantation. Here immunoSEQ multiplex PCR was the method, and the copy in TCRdb shows in-frame clones only, minus some. The data show 7,000 to 10,000 clones, roughly a quarter seen once. The authors seeded roughly 200,000 CFSE-labeled responder cells together with roughly 200,000 irradiated stimulator cells tagged with violet dye. Source: alloreactive CD8+ T cells from a mixed lymphocyte reaction culture, taken before transplantation. Documented subset: CFSE-low proliferating T cells sorted from approximately 6-day pre-transplant mixed lymphocyte reaction (GvH or HvG direction). These receptors all stem from a human patient who was an organ donor for intestinal transplantation.

This clone was recorded a few times. V and J are TRBV27 and TRBJ1-2; maybe TRBD1 (5 bases). Trimming removed 3 bases at V and 0 bases at J, with 8 bases between. The CDR3 runs 14 residues. Germline loops: CDR1 MNHEY, CDR2 SMNVEV (reference sequence). In nucleotides, the CDR3 is TGTGCCAGCAGTTTGGGGGGTGCTAACTATGGCTACACCTTC. Its translation: CASSLGGANYGYTF.

V and J are TRBV5-7 and TRBJ1-5, with no clear D. TRBV5-7 is an open reading frame whose function is uncertain. The CDR3 spans 14 residues. Trimming cost V 2 bases and J 7 bases, with 13 bases left between them. The CDR3: CASSLWVQGQPQHF. CDR3 sequence (DNA): TGTGCCAGCAGCTTATGGGTACAAGGGCAGCCCCAGCATTTT.

This clone rates as medium-sized. The rearrangement joins TRBV19 to TRBJ1-2; the D is unclear. Germline V CDR1 and CDR2: LNHDA, SQIVND (reference sequence). V lost 6 bases to trimming and J lost 1 base, with 12 bases between them. This CDR3 spans 14 amino acids. CDR3 DNA sequence: TGTGCCAGTAGACCATCACAGAGTAACTATGGCTACACCTTC. Amino acids: CASRPSQSNYGYTF.

This clone was detected ten times or more. The junction departs from the called germline gene at one end, perhaps through a read error. The sample has other DNA sequences that encode this CDR3 too. V is TRBV30 and J is TRBJ1-2, with D possibly matching TRBD1 (6 bases). CDR3 size: 13 residues. CDR1 and CDR2 (germline): GTSNPN, SVGIG (reference sequence). The CDR3 nucleotides read TGTGCCTGGTGTGTAGGGGGGGCGCGGGGCTACACCTTC. Residues: CAWCVGGARGYTF.

The table lists this clone with a few counts. It may be a read error: a sequence one base away is much more abundant. The chain employs TRBV4-1 and TRBJ1-2, with D possibly TRBD1 on 5 matching bases. The ends were cut back, 1 base at V and 6 bases at J, with 12 bases in the middle. Germline V gene lookup returns CDR1 MGHRA and CDR2 YSYEKL. The CDR3 is 14 amino acids. The CDR3 is CASSQGTGGDGYTF. CDR3 nucleotides: TGCGCCAGCAGCCAAGGTACCGGGGGAGATGGCTACACCTTC.

This clone has just a few counts. The gene calls are TRBV7-2 and TRBJ2-5; D is undetermined. The CDR3 is 12 residues long. The V gene lost 1 base and the J gene lost 1 base, with 1 base spanning the gap. Germline CDR1 SGHTA, CDR2 FQGNSA. The CDR3 bases are TGTGCCAGCAGCTTAGGCCAAGAGACCCAGTACTTC. Amino acids: CASSLGQETQYF.

Concerning this clone itself: The identical CDR3 is also encoded by other nucleotide sequences in the sample. This sequence joins TRBV19 and TRBJ2-1; 8 nucleotides match TRBD2. Looked up from germline, CDR1 is LNHDA and CDR2 is SQIVND (reference sequence). J gave up 6 bases and V 2 bases, and 0 bases lay outside the gene matches. The CDR3 has 13 amino acids. In DNA form, the CDR3 reads TGTGCCAGTAGTATACTAGCGGGCAATGAGCAGTTCTTC. It specifies CASSILAGNEQFF.

The chain is built from TRBV4-3 and TRBJ2-5; 13 bases agree with TRBD2. The CDR3 runs to 16 residues. Germline V gives CDR1 LGHNA, CDR2 YSLEER. V dropped 5 bases and J dropped 2; count of bases not matched to a gene: 5. The CDR3 sequence: CASSSRLAGGQETQYF. The CDR3 DNA reads TGCGCCAGCAGCTCCCGACTAGCGGGGGGACAAGAGACCCAGTACTTC.

The CDR3 DNA reads as TGTGCCAGTAGTATGGGTGGGAATGAGCAGTTCTTC. Translation gives CASSMGGNEQFF. V and J are TRBV19 and TRBJ2-1; D call uncertain. Germline V gives CDR1 LNHDA, CDR2 SQIVND (reference sequence). The V end was cut by 3 bases, the J end by 7 bases, with 7 bases between. This CDR3 is built from 12 residues.

To note about this clone: Being one base from a much bigger clone, this may be a read error. V and J are TRBV5-6 and TRBJ2-2; D gene ambiguous. The CDR3 contains 15 residues. CDR1 and CDR2 (germline): SGHDT, YYEEEE. The CDR3 here is CARSLAGFFTGELFF. The DNA of the CDR3 is TGTGCCAGGAGCTTGGCTGGGTTTTTCACCGGGGAGCTGTTTTTT.

This clone has a handful of counts. J is TRBJ2-2 and V is TRBV11-3; 10 nucleotides line up with TRBD2. The CDR3 spans 15 residues. Germline loops: CDR1 SGHNT, CDR2 YENEEA. The V and J ends lost 2 bases and 5 bases, in that order; junction bases with no gene match: 2. The CDR3, as DNA: TGTGCCAGCAGCTTAAAGCGGGGGGGGACCGGGGAGCTGTTTTTT. This translates into CASSLKRGGTGELFF.

This clone is labeled as large. This specimen includes other DNA sequences encoding the same CDR3. This chain uses TRBV6-1 with TRBJ2-7, with a weak D call TRBD2 (5 bases). Germline CDR1 reads MNHNS; CDR2 reads SASEGT. The V and J ends lost 5 bases and 2 bases respectively, with 10 bases between them. The CDR3 contains 13 residues. Here the CDR3 DNA reads TGTGCCAGCAGTTCTCTCGGGACCTACGAGCAGTACTTC. Translating it yields CASSSLGTYEQYF.

In its sample, this clone was seen a few times. The genes are TRBV11-2 and TRBJ2-7, with TRBD1 matching over 7 bases. Trimming at V came to 1 base and at J to 3 bases, leaving 0 bases not matched to a gene. CDR1 and CDR2 (germline): SGHAT, FQNNGV. The CDR3 is 13 residues long. CDR3 protein: CASSLGTGYEQYF. The CDR3 DNA reads TGTGCCAGCAGCTTAGGGACAGGCTACGAGCAGTACTTC.

This clone was seen more than once but under ten times. This may be a read error, as it is one base from a much larger clone. Other DNA sequences in the same sample also yield this CDR3. The CDR3 sequence: CASSQVPQGSYEQYF. CDR3 DNA: TGCGCCAGCAGCCAAGTACCCCAGGGGTCCTACGAGCAGTACTTC. The gene calls are TRBV4-1 and TRBJ2-7, with D tentatively TRBD1 (6 bases). Trimming cost V 1 base and J 1 base, with 11 bases left between them. Germline V lookup: CDR1 MGHRA, CDR2 YSYEKL. This CDR3 region has 15 residues.

This clone was seen a few times. The chain has TRBV10-3 and TRBJ1-1, with a possible D match to TRBD1 (6 bases). The CDR3 length is 18 residues. V was shortened by 3 bases and J by 2 bases, with 22 bases between the two germline ends. CDR1 is ENHRY and CDR2 is SYGVKD in the germline V gene. CDR3 protein: CAISDPNRVLWGNTEAFF. The CDR3 DNA sequence: TGTGCCATCAGTGACCCCAACAGGGTTTTATGGGGAAACACTGAAGCTTTCTTT.

The genes are TRBV30 and TRBJ1-2; 9 bases match TRBD1. Germline trimming cut 1 base from V and 8 bases from J; bases unmatched to any gene: 8. CDR1 GTSNPN and CDR2 SVGIG come from the germline V gene (reference sequence). The CDR3 spans 14 residues. The CDR3 protein is CAWSDQQGADGYTF. CDR3 DNA sequence: TGTGCCTGGAGTGATCAACAGGGGGCAGACGGCTACACCTTC.

In its sample, this clone was seen a few times. The chain has TRBV5-5 and TRBJ1-2; D gene unclear. The CDR3 loop spans 15 amino acids. Germline CDR1 reads SGHKS; CDR2 reads YYEKEE (reference sequence). The ends were cut back, 0 bases at V and 4 bases at J, with 13 bases in the middle. The CDR3 region has the DNA TGTGCCAGCAGCTTGGCCCCCTCATTTGGCTATGGCTACACCTTC. It codes for CASSLAPSFGYGYTF.

This chain links TRBV9 with TRBJ1-1; 9 nucleotides agree with TRBD1. After removal of 0 bases from V and 4 bases from J, the junction contained 1 base not matched to a gene. This CDR3 is 14 amino acids long. CDR1 SGDLS and CDR2 YYNGEE come from the germline V gene. CDR3: CASSVETGGTEAFF. CDR3 nucleotides: TGTGCCAGCAGCGTAGAGACAGGGGGCACTGAAGCTTTCTTT.

The chain couples TRBV6-8 to TRBJ2-1; 12 bases are a match to TRBD2. V trimming: 6 bases; J trimming: 3 bases; junction bases outside the gene matches: 3. The CDR3 has 15 residues. Germline CDR1 is MNHGY and CDR2 is SAAAGT. The CDR3 loop reads CASSTLAGGYNEQFF. The CDR3 DNA sequence: TGTGCCAGCAGCACACTAGCGGGAGGCTACAATGAGCAGTTCTTC.

This clone was seen more than once but under ten times. This may stem from a read error, because a much larger clone lies one nucleotide away. The V and J genes are TRBV27 and TRBJ1-5; D is unresolved. The CDR3 is made up of 14 amino acids. Between the trimmed V and J ends, which lost 2 bases and 1 base, there was a span of 6 bases. The germline V gene encodes CDR1 MNHEY and CDR2 SMNVEV (reference sequence). CDR3 in DNA: TGTGCCAGCAGTTTACTGGGGAGCAATCAGCCCCAGCATTTT. Translation: CASSLLGSNQPQHF.

This clone was seen just once. The chain carries TRBV5-8 and TRBJ2-7; D is perhaps TRBD2 (5 bases). This CDR3 has 14 amino acids. Trimming cost V 4 bases and J 3 bases, with 14 bases left between them. Germline CDR1 reads SGHTS; CDR2 reads YDEGEE. CDR3 in DNA: TGTGCCAGCAGCCCGAGTGAGGGTTACTACGAGCAGTACTTC. It codes for CASSPSEGYYEQYF.

The genes are TRBV7-6 and TRBJ2-5; 7 bases map to TRBD2. Germline V gene data show CDR1 as SGHVS and CDR2 as FNYEAQ. CDR3 size: 16 residues. The V gene end was trimmed by 5 bases and the J gene end by 2 bases; junction bases not matched to a gene: 11. The CDR3 here is CASSATLAAGQETQYF. The CDR3 nucleotides are TGTGCCAGCAGCGCTACTCTAGCGGCGGGTCAAGAGACCCAGTACTTC.

The V and J genes are TRBV29-1 and TRBJ1-1; D is ambiguous. Germline lookup yields CDR1 SQVTM and CDR2 ANQGSEA. The CDR3 sequence is 12 residues long. V was pared by 6 bases and J by 3 bases, with 11 bases between. DNA of the CDR3: TGCAGCGTCCTCCTTGCGTACACTGAAGCTTTCTTT. It translates to CSVLLAYTEAFF.

V is TRBV12-5 and J is TRBJ2-7, with 7 bases identical to TRBD1. V trimming: 0 bases; J trimming: 2 bases; junction bases outside the gene matches: 4. The CDR3 is 15 residues long. Germline V gene data show CDR1 as LGHNT and CDR2 as FRNRAP. Here the CDR3 DNA reads TGTGCTAGTGGTTTGGTAGGGACAGCTCCCTACGAGCAGTACTTC. Translating it yields CASGLVGTAPYEQYF.

A few counts support this clone. Given the absence of the conserved phenylalanine or tryptophan at the CDR3 end, a read error is likely. This CDR3 is CAISLSGNTEAFL. The DNA of the CDR3 is TGTGCCATCAGTTTATCAGGGAACACTGAAGCTTTCCTT. The rearrangement uses TRBV27 and TRBJ1-1; D call uncertain. CDR1 and CDR2 (germline): MNHEY, SMNVEV (reference sequence). The CDR3 has 13 residues.

The V and J genes are TRBV28 and TRBJ2-1, with TRBD2 identical over 7 bases. The junction had 10 bases not matched to a gene; V was cut back by 3 bases and J by 8 bases. The CDR3 sequence is 15 residues long. Germline CDR1 MDHEN, CDR2 SYDVKM. CDR3 in DNA: TGTGCCAGCAGTTTGGACCGGACTAGTGAGGATGAGCAGTTCTTC. Translating it yields CASSLDRTSEDEQFF.

This clone turned up a few times. The genes are TRBV11-3 and TRBJ2-7; TRBD1 matches 7 bases. The germline V gene encodes CDR1 SGHNT and CDR2 YENEEA. V lost 4 bases and J lost 0; bases outside the gene matches: 6. There are 15 residues in the CDR3. The CDR3 DNA sequence: TGTGCCAGCAGCTCCGAGGGACAGCCCTCCTACGAGCAGTACTTC. Its protein product is CASSSEGQPSYEQYF.

The chain employs TRBV4-3 and TRBJ2-7; perhaps TRBD2 as D (7 bases). Per germline, CDR1 LGHNA and CDR2 YSLEER. The V end lost 0 bases, the J end lost 2 bases, and 11 bases lay between the germline ends. This CDR3 comprises 15 residues. The DNA of the CDR3 is TGCGCCAGCAGCCAAGAAGGGGGACTAACCTACGAGCAGTACTTC. Translating it yields CASSQEGGLTYEQYF.

This clone showed up just a few times. The chain carries TRBV6-5 and TRBJ1-1; 7 nucleotides align to TRBD1. J lost 1 base, V lost 8 bases, and 4 bases had no gene match. From germline, CDR1 is MNHEY and CDR2 SVGAGI. This CDR3 is built from 13 residues. The CDR3 loop is CASGGQSNTEAFF. The CDR3 nucleotides read TGTGCCAGCGGGGGACAGTCGAACACTGAAGCTTTCTTT.